The T cell receptor beta chain described here comes from a study of shared clonotypes between healthy human individuals. As for this clone: Its cognate antigen is unknown.

Findings and limits, study-wide: The study drew on few donors, limiting represented genetic and exposure-history diversity.

CDR1 and CDR2 from the germline V gene are SGHTA and FQGTGA. The CDR3 is 13 residues long. Between the trimmed V and J ends, which lost 6 bases and 7 bases, there was a span of 16 bases. The assay was immunoSEQ multiplex PCR, and TCRdb's table has in-frame clones only and misses some. The sample lists about 2.4 million clones; 90% to 95% were seen once. This chain uses TRBV7-3 with TRBJ2-7; D possibly corresponds to TRBD2 (6 bases). This sequence was found in a man aged 18 to 29 in good health. Some clones in this sample may be carry-over from other donors' samples. The sequencing input was naive CD4+ T cells from PBMCs. Subset given: CD45RA+ positively selected. The CDR3 protein is CASSPKAGSEQYF. DNA of the CDR3: TGTGCCAGCAGTCCAAAGGCGGGGTCGGAGCAGTACTTC.